This T cell receptor beta chain was recorded in a study of cytomegalovirus exposure and HLA in healthy donors. The V gene lost 1 base and the J gene lost 9 bases, with 16 bases spanning the gap. Germline-derived CDR1 and CDR2 are GTSNPN and SVGIG (reference sequence). The CDR3 has 14 amino acids. Repertoires were generated with immunoSEQ multiplex PCR, while TCRdb's copy carries only in-frame clones and drops some. The sample has over 150,000 clones, 80% to 85% seen once. The gene calls are TRBV30 and TRBJ1-5; TRBD1 is a possible D gene (5 bases). Material: PBMCs. The TCR sequence derives from a woman in her late teens or twenties in good health and CMV-seropositive. CDR3 DNA: TGTGCCTGGAGTGGAGGTCAGGGTTATTGGCCCCAGCATTTT. Translating it yields CAWSGGQGYWPQHF.